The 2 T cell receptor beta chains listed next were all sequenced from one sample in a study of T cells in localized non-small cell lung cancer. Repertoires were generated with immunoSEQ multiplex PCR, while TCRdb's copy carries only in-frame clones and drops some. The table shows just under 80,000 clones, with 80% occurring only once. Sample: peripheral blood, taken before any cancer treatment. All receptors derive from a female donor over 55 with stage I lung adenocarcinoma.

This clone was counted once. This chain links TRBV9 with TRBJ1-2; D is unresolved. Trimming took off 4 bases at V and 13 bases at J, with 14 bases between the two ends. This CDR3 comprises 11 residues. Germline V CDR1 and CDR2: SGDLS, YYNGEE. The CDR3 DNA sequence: TGTGCCAGCAGCTCTCCACGGCCTCCCACCTTC. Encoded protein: CASSSPRPPTF.

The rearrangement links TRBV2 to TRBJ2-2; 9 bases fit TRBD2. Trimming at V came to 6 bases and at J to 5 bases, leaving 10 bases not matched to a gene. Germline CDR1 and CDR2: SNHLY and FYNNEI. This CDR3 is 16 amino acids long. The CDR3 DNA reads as TGTGCCAGCAGGGATTATAGCGGGAGAGTAACCGGGGAGCTGTTTTTT. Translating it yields CASRDYSGRVTGELFF.